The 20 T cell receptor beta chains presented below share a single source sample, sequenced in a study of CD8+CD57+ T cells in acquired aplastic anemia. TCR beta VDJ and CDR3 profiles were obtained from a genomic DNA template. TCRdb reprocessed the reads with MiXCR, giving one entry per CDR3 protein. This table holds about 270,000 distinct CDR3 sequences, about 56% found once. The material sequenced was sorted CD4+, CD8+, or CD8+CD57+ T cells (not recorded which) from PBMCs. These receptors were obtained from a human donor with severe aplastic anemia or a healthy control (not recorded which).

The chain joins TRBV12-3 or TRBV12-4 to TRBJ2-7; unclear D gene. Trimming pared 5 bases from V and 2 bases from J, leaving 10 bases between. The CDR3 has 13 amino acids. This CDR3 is CASSPPGPYEQYF. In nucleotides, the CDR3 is TGTGCCAGCAGTCCGCCTGGGCCCTACGAGCAGTACTTC.

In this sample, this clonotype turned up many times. CDR3 in DNA: TGCGCCAGCAGCTTCACACTGAACAGGGCAGATACGCAGTATTTT. Its protein product is CASSFTLNRADTQYF. The chain employs TRBV5-1 and TRBJ2-3; weak D call: TRBD1 (6 bases). There are 15 residues in the CDR3. V dropped 2 bases and J dropped 4 bases, with 14 bases sitting between them. Germline V gives CDR1 SGHRS, CDR2 YFSETQ.

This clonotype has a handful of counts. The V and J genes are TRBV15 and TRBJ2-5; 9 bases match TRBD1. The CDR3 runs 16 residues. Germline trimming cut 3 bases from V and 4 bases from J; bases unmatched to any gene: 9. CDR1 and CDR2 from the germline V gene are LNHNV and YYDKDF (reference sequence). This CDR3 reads CATSRAGQGTAETQYF. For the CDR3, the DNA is TGTGCCACCAGCAGGGCCGGACAGGGGACGGCAGAGACCCAGTACTTC.

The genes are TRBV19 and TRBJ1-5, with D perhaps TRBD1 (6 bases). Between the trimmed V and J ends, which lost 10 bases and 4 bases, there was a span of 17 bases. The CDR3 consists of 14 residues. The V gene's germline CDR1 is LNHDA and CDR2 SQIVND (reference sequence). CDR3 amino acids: CATQYGQFNQPQHF. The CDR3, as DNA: TGTGCCACCCAATATGGACAGTTTAATCAGCCCCAGCATTTT.

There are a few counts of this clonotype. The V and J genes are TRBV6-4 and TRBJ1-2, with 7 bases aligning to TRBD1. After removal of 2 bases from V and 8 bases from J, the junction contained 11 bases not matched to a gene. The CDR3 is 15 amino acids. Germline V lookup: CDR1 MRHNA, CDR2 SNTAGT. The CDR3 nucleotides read TGTGCCAGCAGTGACGCTCCTACAGGGGCCGGGGGCTACACCTTC. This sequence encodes CASSDAPTGAGGYTF.

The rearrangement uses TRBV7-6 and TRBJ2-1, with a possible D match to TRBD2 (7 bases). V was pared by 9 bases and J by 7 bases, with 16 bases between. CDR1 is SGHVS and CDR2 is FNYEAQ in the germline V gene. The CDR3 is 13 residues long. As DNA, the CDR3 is TGTGCCAGTGAGCGGGGACATGGGAATGAGCAGTTCTTC. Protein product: CASERGHGNEQFF.

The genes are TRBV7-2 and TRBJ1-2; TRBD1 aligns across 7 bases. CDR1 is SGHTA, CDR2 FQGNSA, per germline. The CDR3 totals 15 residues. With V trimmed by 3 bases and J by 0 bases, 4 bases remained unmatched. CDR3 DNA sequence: TGTGCCAGCAGCTTGGACAGGATCTCTAACTATGGCTACACCTTC. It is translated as CASSLDRISNYGYTF.

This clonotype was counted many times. CDR3 nucleotide sequence: TGTGCCAGTACCCGGACAGAAAGCTATCAGCCCCAGCATTTT. Its protein product is CASTRTESYQPQHF. This chain links TRBV19 with TRBJ1-5; D may be TRBD1 (6 bases). The CDR3 is 14 residues long. V was shortened by 7 bases and J by 5 bases, with 15 bases between the two germline ends. Germline V lookup: CDR1 LNHDA, CDR2 SQIVND (reference sequence).

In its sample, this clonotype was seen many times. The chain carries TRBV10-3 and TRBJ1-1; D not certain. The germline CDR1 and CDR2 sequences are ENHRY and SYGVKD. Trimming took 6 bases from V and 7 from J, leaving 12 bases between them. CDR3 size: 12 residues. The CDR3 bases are TGTGCCATCAGGCAAGGAAACTATGAAGCTTTCTTT. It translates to CAIRQGNYEAFF.

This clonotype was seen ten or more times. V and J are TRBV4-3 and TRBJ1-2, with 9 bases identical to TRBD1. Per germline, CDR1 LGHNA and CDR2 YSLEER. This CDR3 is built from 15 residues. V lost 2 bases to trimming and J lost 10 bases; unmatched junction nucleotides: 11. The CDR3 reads CASSQSLGTGNVYTF. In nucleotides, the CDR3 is TGCGCCAGCAGCCAATCGCTTGGGACAGGGAATGTCTACACCTTC.

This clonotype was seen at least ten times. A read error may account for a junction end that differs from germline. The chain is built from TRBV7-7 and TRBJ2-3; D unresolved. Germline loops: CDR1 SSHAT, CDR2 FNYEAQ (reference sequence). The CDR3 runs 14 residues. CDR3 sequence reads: CASSLESASTTQYF. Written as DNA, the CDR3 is TGTGCTAGCAGCTTAGAATCGGCTAGTACTACGCAGTATTTT.

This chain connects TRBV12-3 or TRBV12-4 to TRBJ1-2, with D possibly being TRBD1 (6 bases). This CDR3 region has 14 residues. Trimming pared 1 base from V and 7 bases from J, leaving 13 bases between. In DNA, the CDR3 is TGTGCCAGCAGTTTAGGGGCAGGGGAGCTTGGCTACACCTTC. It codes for CASSLGAGELGYTF.

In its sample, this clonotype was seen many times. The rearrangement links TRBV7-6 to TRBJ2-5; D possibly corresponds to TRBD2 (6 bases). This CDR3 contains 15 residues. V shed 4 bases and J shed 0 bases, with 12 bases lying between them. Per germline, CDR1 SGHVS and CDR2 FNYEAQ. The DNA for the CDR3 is TGTGCCAGCAGCTCCCTAGGAGGGGACCAAGAGACCCAGTACTTC. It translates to CASSSLGGDQETQYF.

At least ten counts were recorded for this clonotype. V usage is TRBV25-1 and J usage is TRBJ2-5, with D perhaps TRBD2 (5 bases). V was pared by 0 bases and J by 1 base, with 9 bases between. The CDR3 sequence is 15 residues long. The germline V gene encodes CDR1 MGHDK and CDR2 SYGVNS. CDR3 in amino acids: CASSEYRGAQETQYF. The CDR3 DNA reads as TGTGCCAGCAGTGAATATCGGGGTGCCCAAGAGACCCAGTACTTC.

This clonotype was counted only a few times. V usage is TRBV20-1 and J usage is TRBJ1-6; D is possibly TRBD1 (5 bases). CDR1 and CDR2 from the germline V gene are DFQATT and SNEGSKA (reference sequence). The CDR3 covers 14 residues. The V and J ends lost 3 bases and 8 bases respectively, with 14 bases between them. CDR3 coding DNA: TGCAGTGCTAGTGATGGTTTGGGGGATTCACCCCTCCACTTT. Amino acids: CSASDGLGDSPLHF.

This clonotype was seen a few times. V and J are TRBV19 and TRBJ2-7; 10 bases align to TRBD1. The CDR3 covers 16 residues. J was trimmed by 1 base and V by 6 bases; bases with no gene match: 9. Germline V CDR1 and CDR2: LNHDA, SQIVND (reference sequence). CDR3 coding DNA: TGTGCCAGTAGCAGCCTAGGACAGGGGGGGTCCTACGAGCAGTACTTC. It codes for CASSSLGQGGSYEQYF.

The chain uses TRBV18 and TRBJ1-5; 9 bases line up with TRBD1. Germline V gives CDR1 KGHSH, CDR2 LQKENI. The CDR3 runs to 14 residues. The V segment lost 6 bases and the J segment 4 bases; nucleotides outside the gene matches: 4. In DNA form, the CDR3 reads TGTGCCAGCTCCAGACAGGGGGGAAATCAGCCCCAGCATTTT. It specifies CASSRQGGNQPQHF.

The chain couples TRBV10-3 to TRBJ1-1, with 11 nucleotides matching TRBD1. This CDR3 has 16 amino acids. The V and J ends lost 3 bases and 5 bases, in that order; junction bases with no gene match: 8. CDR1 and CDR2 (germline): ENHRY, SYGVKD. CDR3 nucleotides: TGTGCCATCAGTGACCCCGGGACAGGGGGACATACTGAAGCTTTCTTT. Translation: CAISDPGTGGHTEAFF.

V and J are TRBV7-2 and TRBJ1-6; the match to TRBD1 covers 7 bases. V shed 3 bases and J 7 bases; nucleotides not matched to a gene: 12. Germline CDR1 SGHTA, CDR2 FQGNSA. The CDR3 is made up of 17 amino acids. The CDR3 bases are TGTGCCAGCAGCTTTTTACCCACAGGGGCAGCCAATTCACCCCTCCACTTT. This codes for CASSFLPTGAANSPLHF. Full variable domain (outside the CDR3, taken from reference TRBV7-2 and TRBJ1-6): GAGVSQSPSNKVTEKGKDVELRCDPISGHTALYWYRQSLGQGLEFLIYFQGNSAPDKSGLPSDRFSAERTGGSVSTLTIQRTQQEDSAVYLCASSFLPTGAANSPLHFGNGTRLTVT.

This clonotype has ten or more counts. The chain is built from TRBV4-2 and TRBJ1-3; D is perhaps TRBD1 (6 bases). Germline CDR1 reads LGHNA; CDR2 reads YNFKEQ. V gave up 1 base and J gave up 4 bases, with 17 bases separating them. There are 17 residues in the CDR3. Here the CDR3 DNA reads TGTGCCAGCAGCCAAGGGGAACACAGGGTGACAGGAAACACCATATATTTT. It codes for CASSQGEHRVTGNTIYF.